This TCR beta chain emerged from a study of cytomegalovirus exposure and HLA in healthy donors. Concerning this clone: Antigen specificity is unknown.

Study-wide findings and caveats: CMV antigen specificity was confirmed in vitro for a few CMV-associated chains. The only immune exposure information that was available was CMV serostatus. Upon later analysis, HLA-associated TCR beta chains proved more clonally expanded than other, equally common chains. By HLA locus, TCR association rates varied in a later analysis, with DRB1 showing the most and HLA-C the fewest.

CDR1 LNHDA and CDR2 SQIVND come from the germline V gene (reference sequence). The V end lost 5 bases, the J end lost 0 bases, and 14 bases lay between the germline ends. The CDR3 spans 16 residues. The PCR ran on 60 Vbeta and 13 Jbeta primers. Only in-frame clones appear in the TCRdb table, and some are missing; sequencing was by immunoSEQ multiplex PCR. The sample comprises 90,000 to 150,000 clones, around 77% of which are singletons, and about 15% rests with the top ten. This receptor was identified in a man aged 50 or older in good health and CMV-seropositive. The material sequenced was PBMCs. This chain connects TRBV19 to TRBJ2-1; maybe TRBD2 (6 bases). CDR3 bases: TGTGCCAGTAGTTCCCTTGGTAGCGGCTCCTACAATGAGCAGTTCTTC. Encoded protein: CASSSLGSGSYNEQFF.